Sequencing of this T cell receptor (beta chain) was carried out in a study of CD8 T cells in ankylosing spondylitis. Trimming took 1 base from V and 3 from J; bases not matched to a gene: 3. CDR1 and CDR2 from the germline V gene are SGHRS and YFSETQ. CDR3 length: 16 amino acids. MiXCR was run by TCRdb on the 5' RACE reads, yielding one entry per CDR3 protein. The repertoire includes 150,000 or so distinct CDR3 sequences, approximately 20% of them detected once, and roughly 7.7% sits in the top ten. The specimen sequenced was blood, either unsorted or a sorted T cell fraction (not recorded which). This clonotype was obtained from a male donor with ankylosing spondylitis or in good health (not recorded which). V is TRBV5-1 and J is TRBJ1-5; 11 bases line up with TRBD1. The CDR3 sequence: CASSLLGQGDNQPQHF. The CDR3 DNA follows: TGCGCCAGCAGCTTGCTGGGACAGGGGGACAATCAGCCCCAGCATTTT.